Listed here is a single TCR beta chain. Its cognate antigen has yet to be identified. No base-level quality is on record; no much larger clone is a single base apart. TCRbeta CDR3 regions were amplified from genomic DNA by means of the immunoSEQ Assay, a bias-controlled multiplex PCR. The paper's data handling went like this. Nucleated cell counts per sample were estimated from amplification of reference gene primers within the assay. To quantify the absolute abundance of each unique TCRbeta CDR3 rearrangement, sequence reads were collapsed and filtered. For each sample, productive Simpson clonality was calculated as the square root of Simpson's diversity index over productive rearrangements. TCRdb holds this immuneACCESS table with in-frame rearrangements only. Some clones are missing; in checked studies, unresolved V genes explain under half, and the rest has no known cause. The DNA gave D and trimming, while V, J and clone size come from that table. The sample yields 130,000 or so clones; roughly four fifths were counted once. The ten largest account for over 6.5% of the sample.

Collaborating institutions collected whole blood in K2EDTA tubes following their own protocols. For TCRbeta analysis, collaborators shipped samples in one of three forms: frozen whole blood, isolated PBMCs, or DNA extracted from either of those sample types. This sample was included in a study of blood T cell repertoires in COVID-19 (dated by TCRdb to 2018 to 2020). Regarding the research as a whole: Samples covering the acute and convalescent phases of COVID-19 were provided by collaborators in the United States, Italy and Spain. The samples were drawn from two sources: the first 160 participants of the ongoing ImmuneRACE study, and over 950 subjects contributed by 6 global collaborators. The repertoires were released in a freely available public database intended as a resource for research on the immune response to SARS-CoV-2. The material from the prospective study consisted of cDNA or gDNA derived from T cells, B-cell-depleted T cells, or PBMCs. A de-identified subject ID, COVID-19 status, age in years and sex were almost always included in the sample metadata. Where HLA class I and class II types were available, the types were taken from metadata supplied by the sample provider, not from assay-based typing. The dataset comprised deeply sampled blood TCRbeta repertoires from subjects exposed to, actively infected with, or recovered from COVID-19. On the study overall, not on this receptor specifically: The amount of clinical and demographic metadata varied by source and participant and was provided uncurated.

The clonotype was recovered from a human donor in a cohort sampled during active COVID-19. The sequencing input was peripheral blood.

The DNA reads TGTGCCAGCAGCTTGGAGCAGGGCGTCTCCTACGAGCAGTACTTC. This codes for CASSLEQGVSYEQYF. The sequence is built from TRBV5-5 and TRBJ2-7; the D gene is perhaps TRBD1, from 5 matching bases. Inclusive of the bounding cysteine and phenylalanine, the CDR3 is 15 residues long. Only the CDR3 DNA is retained, 45 bases long and in frame from the first base. Taken from the germline V gene (reference sequence), the CDR1 and CDR2 loops are SGHKS and YYEKEE. Relative to germline, V is 0 bases shorter and J is 0 bases shorter, with 10 bases between their ends.